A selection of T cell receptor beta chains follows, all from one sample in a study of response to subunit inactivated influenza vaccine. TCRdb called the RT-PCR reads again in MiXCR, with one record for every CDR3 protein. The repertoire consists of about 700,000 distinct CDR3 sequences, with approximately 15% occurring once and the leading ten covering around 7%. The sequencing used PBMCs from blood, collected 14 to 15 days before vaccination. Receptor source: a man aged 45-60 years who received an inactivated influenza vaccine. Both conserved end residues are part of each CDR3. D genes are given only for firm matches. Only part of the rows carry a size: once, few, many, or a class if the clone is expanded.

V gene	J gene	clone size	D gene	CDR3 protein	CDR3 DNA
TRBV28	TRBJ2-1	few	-	CASSFVVGSYNEQFF	TGTGCCAGCAGTTTTGTAGTAGGCTCCTACAATGAGCAGTTCTTC
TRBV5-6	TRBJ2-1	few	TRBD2	CASSLPGGGPMDEQFF	TGTGCCAGCAGCCTTCCTGGGGGAGGGCCGATGGATGAGCAGTTCTTC
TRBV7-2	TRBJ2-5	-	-	CASSFYRGGETQYF	TGTGCCAGCAGCTTCTACAGGGGAGGCGAGACCCAGTACTTC
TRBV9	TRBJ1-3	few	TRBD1	CASSVTRGESGNTIYF	TGTGCCAGCAGCGTCACCAGGGGGGAGTCTGGAAACACCATATATTTT
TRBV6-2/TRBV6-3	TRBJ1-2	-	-	CASLATLAGHYGYTF	TGTGCCAGCCTCGCAACTTTGGCAGGGCACTATGGCTACACCTTC
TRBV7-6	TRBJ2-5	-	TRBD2	CASSLGVSGTQETQYF	TGTGCCAGCAGCTTAGGGGTGAGCGGGACCCAAGAGACCCAGTACTTC
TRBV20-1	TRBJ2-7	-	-	CSARKSTYEQYF	TGCAGTGCTAGGAAGAGCACCTACGAGCAGTACTTC
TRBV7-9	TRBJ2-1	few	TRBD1	CASSSHRGHNEQFF	TGTGCCAGCAGCTCCCACAGGGGGCACAATGAGCAGTTCTTC
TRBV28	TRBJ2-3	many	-	CASSPMDGRTDTQYF	TGTGCCAGCAGCCCCATGGACGGTCGCACAGATACGCAGTATTTT
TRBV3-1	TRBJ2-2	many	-	CASSQEVGGTGELFF	TGTGCCAGCAGCCAAGAAGTAGGGGGCACCGGGGAGCTGTTTTTT
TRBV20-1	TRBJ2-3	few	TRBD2	CSARGLAGWGDTQYF	TGCAGTGCTAGAGGGCTAGCGGGATGGGGAGATACGCAGTATTTT
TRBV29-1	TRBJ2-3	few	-	CSGGAIGDTQYF	TGCAGCGGGGGGGCGATTGGAGATACGCAGTATTTT
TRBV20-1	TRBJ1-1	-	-	CSAITPMNTEAFF	TGCAGTGCTATAACACCGATGAACACTGAAGCTTTCTTT
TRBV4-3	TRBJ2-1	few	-	CASSQNPPGSTYNEQFF	TGCGCCAGCAGCCAAAATCCCCCTGGCAGCACCTACAATGAGCAGTTCTTC
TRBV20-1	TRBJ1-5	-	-	CSAKPPGGNQPQHF	TGCAGTGCCAAACCTCCTGGGGGCAATCAGCCCCAGCATTTT
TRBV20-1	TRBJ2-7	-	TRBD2	CSAGKAGGRYEQYF	TGCAGTGCTGGAAAAGCGGGGGGCCGCTACGAGCAGTACTTC
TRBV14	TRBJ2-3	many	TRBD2	CASSRGGGRLFGTDTQYF	TGTGCCAGCAGCCGCGGGGGGGGACGACTGTTTGGGACAGATACGCAGTATTTT
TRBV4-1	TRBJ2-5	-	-	CASSQDIVPPSLQETQYF	TGCGCCAGCAGCCAAGATATAGTACCACCCTCCTTACAAGAGACCCAGTACTTC
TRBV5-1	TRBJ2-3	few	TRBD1	CASSLQPGQGGLSTDTQYF	TGCGCCAGCAGCTTGCAACCGGGACAGGGGGGCCTTAGCACAGATACGCAGTATTTT
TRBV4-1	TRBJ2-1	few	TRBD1	CASSPRTGFAYNEQFF	TGCGCCAGCAGCCCGCGGACAGGGTTCGCCTACAATGAGCAGTTCTTC
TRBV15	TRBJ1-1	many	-	CATSRGRGTPEAFF	TGTGCCACCAGCAGAGGTAGGGGAACCCCTGAAGCTTTCTTT
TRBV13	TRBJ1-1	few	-	CASSLPGAGNTEAFF	TGTGCCAGCAGCTTACCAGGGGCCGGGAACACTGAAGCTTTCTTT
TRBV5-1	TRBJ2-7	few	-	CASSLLMDGGDPYEQYF	TGCGCCAGCAGCTTGTTGATGGACGGGGGCGACCCCTACGAGCAGTACTTC
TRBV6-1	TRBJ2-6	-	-	CASRQGTAISGANVLTF	TGTGCCAGCAGACAAGGGACCGCTATCTCTGGGGCCAACGTCCTGACTTTC
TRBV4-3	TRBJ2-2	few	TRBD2	CASSQEVTSGRANTGELFF	TGCGCCAGCAGCCAAGAAGTCACTAGCGGGAGGGCGAACACCGGGGAGCTGTTTTTT
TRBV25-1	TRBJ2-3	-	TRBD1	CASSPRQGKTDTQYF	TGTGCCAGCAGTCCCCGACAGGGGAAGACAGATACGCAGTATTTT
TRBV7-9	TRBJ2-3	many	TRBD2	CASSGPSGRSTDTQYF	TGTGCCAGCAGCGGTCCTAGCGGGAGGAGCACAGATACGCAGTATTTT
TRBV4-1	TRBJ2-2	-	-	CASSQSGELFF	TGCGCCAGCAGCCAGTCCGGGGAGCTGTTTTTT
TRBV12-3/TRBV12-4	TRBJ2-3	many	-	CASSLATWGDTQYF	TGTGCCAGCAGTTTAGCCACCTGGGGAGATACGCAGTATTTT
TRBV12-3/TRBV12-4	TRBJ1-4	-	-	CASTQGSGREKLFF	TGTGCCAGCACCCAGGGGTCAGGGCGGGAAAAACTGTTTTTT
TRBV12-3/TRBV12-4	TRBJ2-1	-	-	CASSFFDSEVEQFF	TGTGCCAGCAGTTTTTTCGATAGCGAGGTTGAGCAGTTCTTC
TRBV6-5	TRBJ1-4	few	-	CASRLRTDNEKLFF	TGTGCCAGCAGGTTAAGGACAGATAATGAAAAACTGTTTTTT
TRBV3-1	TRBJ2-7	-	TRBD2	CASSHFPGGTEQYF	TGTGCCAGCAGTCATTTTCCGGGAGGTACTGAGCAGTACTTC
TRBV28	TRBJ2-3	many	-	CASLGRSEGEFTDTQYF	TGTGCCAGCCTCGGGAGATCTGAGGGGGAATTCACAGATACGCAGTATTTT
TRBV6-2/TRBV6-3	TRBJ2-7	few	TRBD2	CASRRPTGTSGGYEQYF	TGTGCCAGCAGAAGACCTACCGGGACTAGCGGGGGCTACGAGCAGTACTTC
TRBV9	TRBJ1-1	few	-	CASSRDANTEAFF	TGTGCCAGCAGCAGGGATGCGAACACTGAAGCTTTCTTT
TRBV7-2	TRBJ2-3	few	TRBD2	CASSLDASGRPDTQYF	TGTGCCAGCAGCTTAGATGCTAGCGGGAGGCCAGATACGCAGTATTTT
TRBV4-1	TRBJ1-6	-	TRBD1	CASSQRTGQGDNSPLHF	TGCGCCAGCAGCCAGAGGACAGGACAAGGGGATAATTCACCCCTCCACTTT
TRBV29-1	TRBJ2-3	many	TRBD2	CSVDNSGRENTDTQYF	TGCAGCGTTGATAATAGCGGGAGGGAAAACACAGATACGCAGTATTTT
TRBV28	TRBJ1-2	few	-	CATAGTPVGNYGYTF	TGTGCCACGGCCGGGACACCTGTGGGAAACTATGGCTACACCTTC